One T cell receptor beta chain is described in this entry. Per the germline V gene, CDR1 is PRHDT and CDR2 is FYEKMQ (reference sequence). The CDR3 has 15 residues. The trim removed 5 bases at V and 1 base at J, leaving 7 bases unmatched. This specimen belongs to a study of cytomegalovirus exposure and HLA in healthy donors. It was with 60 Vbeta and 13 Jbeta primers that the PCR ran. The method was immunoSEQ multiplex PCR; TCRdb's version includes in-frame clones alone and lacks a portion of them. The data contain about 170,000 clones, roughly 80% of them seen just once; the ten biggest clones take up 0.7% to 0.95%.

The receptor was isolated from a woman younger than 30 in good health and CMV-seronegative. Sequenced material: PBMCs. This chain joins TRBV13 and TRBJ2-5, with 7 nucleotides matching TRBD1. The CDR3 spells CASSASQGIQETQYF. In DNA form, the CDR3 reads TGTGCCAGCAGCGCGTCACAGGGGATCCAAGAGACCCAGTACTTC.